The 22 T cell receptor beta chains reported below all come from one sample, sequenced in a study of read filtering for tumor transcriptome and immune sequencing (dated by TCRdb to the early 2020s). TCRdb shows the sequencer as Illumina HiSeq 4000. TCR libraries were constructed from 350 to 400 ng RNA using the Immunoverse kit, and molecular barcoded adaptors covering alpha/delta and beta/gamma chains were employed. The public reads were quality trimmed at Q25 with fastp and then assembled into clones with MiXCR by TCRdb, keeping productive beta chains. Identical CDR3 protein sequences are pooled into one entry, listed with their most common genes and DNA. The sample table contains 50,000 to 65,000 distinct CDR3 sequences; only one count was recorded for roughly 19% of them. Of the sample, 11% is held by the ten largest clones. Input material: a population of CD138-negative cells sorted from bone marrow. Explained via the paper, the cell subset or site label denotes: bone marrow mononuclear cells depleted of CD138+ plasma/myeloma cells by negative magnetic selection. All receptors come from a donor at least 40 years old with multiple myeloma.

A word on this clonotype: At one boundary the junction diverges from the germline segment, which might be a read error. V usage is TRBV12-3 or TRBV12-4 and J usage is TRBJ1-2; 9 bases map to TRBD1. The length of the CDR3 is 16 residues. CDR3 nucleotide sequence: TGTACCAGCAGTTCTGACAGGGGGGACCCAAACTATGGCTACACCTTC. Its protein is CTSSSDRGDPNYGYTF.

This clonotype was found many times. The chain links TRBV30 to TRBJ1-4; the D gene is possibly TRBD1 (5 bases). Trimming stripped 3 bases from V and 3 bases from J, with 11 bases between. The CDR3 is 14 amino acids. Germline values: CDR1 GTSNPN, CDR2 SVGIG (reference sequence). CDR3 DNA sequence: TGTGCCTGGAGACCCCCAGGGTCTAATGAAAAACTGTTTTTT. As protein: CAWRPPGSNEKLFF.

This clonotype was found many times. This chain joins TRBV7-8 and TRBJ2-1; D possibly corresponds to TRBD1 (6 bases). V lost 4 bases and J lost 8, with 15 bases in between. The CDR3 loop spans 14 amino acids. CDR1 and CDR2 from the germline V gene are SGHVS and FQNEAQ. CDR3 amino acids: CASSYNTGTYEQFF. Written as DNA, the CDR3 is TGTGCCAGCAGCTACAATACAGGGACCTATGAGCAGTTCTTC.

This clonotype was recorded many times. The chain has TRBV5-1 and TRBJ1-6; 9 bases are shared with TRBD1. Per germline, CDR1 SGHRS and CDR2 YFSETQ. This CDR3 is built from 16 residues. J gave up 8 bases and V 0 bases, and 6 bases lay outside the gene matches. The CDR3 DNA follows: TGCGCCAGCAGCTTGGATGGACAGGGGTCCGATTCACCCCTCCACTTT. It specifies CASSLDGQGSDSPLHF.

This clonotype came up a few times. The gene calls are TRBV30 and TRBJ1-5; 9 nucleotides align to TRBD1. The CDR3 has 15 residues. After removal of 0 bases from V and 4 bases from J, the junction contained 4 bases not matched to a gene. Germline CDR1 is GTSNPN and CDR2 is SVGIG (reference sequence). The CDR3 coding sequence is TGTGCCTGGAGTGTGGGACAGGGAAGAAATCAGCCCCAGCATTTT. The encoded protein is CAWSVGQGRNQPQHF.

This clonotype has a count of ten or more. The chain's CDR3 is CASSLSIEQYF. The CDR3 DNA follows: TGTGCCAGCAGCTTATCTATCGAGCAGTACTTC. The genes are TRBV11-2 and TRBJ2-7, with D uncertain. This CDR3 has 11 amino acids. Trimming left V 2 bases short and J 6 bases short, with 5 bases between. Germline-derived CDR1 and CDR2 are SGHAT and FQNNGV.

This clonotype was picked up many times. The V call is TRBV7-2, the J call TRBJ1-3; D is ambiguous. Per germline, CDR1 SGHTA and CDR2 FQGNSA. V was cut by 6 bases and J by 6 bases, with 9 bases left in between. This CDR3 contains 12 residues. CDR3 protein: CASSPRTNTIYF. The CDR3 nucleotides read TGTGCCAGCAGTCCCAGAACAAACACCATATATTTT.

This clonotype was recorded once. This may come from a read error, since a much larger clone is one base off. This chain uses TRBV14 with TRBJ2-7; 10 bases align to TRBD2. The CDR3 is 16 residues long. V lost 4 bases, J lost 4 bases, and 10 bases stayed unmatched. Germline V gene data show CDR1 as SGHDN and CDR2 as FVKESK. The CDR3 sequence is CASSRDGAGGPYEQYF. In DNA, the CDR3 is TGTGCCAGCAGCCGAGATGGAGCGGGAGGGCCGTACGAGCAGTACTTC.

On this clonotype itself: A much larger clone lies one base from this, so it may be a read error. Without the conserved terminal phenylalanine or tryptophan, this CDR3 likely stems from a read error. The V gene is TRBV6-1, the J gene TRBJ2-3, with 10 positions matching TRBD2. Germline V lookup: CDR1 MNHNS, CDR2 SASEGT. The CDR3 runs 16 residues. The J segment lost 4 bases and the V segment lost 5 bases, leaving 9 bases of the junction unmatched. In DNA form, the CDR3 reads TGTGCCAGCAGTTGGCGAGGTAGCGGGGGGCCAGATACGCAGTATCTT. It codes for CASSWRGSGGPDTQYL.

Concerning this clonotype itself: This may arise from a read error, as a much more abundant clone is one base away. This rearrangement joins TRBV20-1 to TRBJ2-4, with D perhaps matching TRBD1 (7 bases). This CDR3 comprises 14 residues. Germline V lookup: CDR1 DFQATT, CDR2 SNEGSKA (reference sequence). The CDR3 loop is CSAMEGASKSIQYF. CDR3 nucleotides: TGCAGTGCTATGGAGGGGGCGAGTAAAAGCATTCAGTACTTC.

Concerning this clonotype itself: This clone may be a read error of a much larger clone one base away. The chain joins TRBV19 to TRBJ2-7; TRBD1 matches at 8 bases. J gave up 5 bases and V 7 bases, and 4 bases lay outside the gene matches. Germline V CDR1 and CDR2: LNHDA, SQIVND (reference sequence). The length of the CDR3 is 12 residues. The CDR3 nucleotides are TGTGCCAGTACTAAGACAGGGGACGAGCAGTACTTC. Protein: CASTKTGDEQYF.

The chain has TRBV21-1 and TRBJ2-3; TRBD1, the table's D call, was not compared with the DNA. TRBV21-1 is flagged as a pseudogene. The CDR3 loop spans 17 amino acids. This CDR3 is CASSKAPGTKPTDTQYF. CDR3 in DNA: TGTGCCAGCAGCAAAGCCCCCGGGACGAAGCCTACAGATACGCAGTATTTT.

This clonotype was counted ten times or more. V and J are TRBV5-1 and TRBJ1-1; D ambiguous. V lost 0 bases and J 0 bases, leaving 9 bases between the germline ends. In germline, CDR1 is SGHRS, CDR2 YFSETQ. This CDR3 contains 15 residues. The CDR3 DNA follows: TGCGCCAGCAGCTTGGATTCTACCCTGAACACTGAAGCTTTCTTT. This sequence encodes CASSLDSTLNTEAFF.

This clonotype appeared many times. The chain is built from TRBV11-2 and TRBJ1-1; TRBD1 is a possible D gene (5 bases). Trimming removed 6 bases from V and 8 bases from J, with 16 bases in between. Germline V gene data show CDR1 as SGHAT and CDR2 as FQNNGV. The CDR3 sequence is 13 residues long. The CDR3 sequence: CASSFTRDLEAFF. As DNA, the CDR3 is TGTGCCAGCAGTTTCACCAGGGACCTCGAAGCTTTCTTT. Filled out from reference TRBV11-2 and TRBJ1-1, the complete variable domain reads EAGVAQSPRYKIIEKRQSVAFWCNPISGHATLYWYQQILGQGPKLLIQFQNNGVVDDSQLPKDRFSAERLKGVDSTLKIQPAKLEDSAVYLCASSFTRDLEAFFGQGTRLTVV.

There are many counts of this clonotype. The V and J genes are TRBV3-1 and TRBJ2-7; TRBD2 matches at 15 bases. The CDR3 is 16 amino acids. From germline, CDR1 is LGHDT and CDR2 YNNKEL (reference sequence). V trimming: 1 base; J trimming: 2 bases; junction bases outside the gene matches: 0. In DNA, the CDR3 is TGTGCCAGCAGCCAAGGGACTAGCGGGAGGGCCTACGAGCAGTACTTC. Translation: CASSQGTSGRAYEQYF.

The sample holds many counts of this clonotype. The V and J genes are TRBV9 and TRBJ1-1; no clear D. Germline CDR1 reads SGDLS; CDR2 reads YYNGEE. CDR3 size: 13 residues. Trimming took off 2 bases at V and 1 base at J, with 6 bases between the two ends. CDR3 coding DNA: TGTGCCAGCAGCGTGAAGGAGAACACTGAAGCTTTCTTT. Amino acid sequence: CASSVKENTEAFF.

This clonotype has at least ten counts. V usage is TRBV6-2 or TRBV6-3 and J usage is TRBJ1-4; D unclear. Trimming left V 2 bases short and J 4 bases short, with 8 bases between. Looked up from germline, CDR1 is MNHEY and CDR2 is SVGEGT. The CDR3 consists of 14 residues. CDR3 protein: CASSYVRDNEKLFF. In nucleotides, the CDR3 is TGTGCCAGCAGTTACGTCCGGGATAATGAAAAACTGTTTTTT.

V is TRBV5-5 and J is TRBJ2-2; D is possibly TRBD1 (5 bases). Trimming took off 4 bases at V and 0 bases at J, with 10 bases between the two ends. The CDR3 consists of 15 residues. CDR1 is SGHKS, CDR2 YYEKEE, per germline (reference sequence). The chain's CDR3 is CASSDGHTNTGELFF. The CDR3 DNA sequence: TGTGCCAGCAGCGACGGACACACGAACACCGGGGAGCTGTTTTTT.

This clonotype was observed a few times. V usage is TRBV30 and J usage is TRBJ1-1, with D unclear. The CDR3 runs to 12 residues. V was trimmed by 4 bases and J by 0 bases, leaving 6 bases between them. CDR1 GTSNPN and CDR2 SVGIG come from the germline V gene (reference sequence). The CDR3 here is CAWTHLNTEAFF. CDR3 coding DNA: TGTGCCTGGACCCATTTGAACACTGAAGCTTTCTTT. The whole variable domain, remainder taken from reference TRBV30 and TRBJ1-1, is SQTIHQWPATLVQPVGSPLSLECTVEGTSNPNLYWYRQAAGRGLQLLFYSVGIGQISSEVPQNLSASRPQDRQFILSSKKLLLSDSGFYLCAWTHLNTEAFFGQGTRLTVV.

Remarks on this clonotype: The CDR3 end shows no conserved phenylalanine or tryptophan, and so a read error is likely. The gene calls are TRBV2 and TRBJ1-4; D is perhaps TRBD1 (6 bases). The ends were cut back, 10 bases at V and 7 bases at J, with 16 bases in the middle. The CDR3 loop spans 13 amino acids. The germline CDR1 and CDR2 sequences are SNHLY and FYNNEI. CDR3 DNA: TGTGCCACCCAAACAGGGTGGGTTGAAAAACTGTTTCTT. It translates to CATQTGWVEKLFL.

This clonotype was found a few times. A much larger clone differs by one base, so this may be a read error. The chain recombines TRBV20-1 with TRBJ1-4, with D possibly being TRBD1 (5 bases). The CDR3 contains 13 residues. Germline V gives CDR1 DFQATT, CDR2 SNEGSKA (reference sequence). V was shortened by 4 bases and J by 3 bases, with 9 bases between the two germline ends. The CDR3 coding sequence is TGCAGTGCTATGGGACGCTCTAATGAAAAACTGTTTTTT. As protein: CSAMGRSNEKLFF.

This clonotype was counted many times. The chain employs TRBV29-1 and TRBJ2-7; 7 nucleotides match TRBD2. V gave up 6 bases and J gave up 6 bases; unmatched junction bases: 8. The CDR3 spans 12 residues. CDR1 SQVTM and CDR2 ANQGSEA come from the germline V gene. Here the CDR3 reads CSVLWGRGEQYF. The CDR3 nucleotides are TGCAGCGTACTATGGGGGAGGGGCGAGCAGTACTTC.